This T cell receptor (beta chain) is drawn from a study of blood T cell repertoires in COVID-19. In the study overall: The United States, Italy and Spain were the sources of the acute and convalescent COVID-19 samples. T cells, B-cell-depleted T cells, or PBMCs provided the cDNA or gDNA that served as material.

This CDR3 comprises 15 residues. The germline gives CDR1 SEHNR, CDR2 FQNEAQ (reference sequence). Losses at the gene ends were 6 bases for V and 0 bases for J; bases not matched to a gene: 3. Authors' analysis steps: Scientists estimated how many nucleated cells there were by amplifying reference gene primers. Generated by immunoSEQ multiplex PCR, the TCRdb table keeps only in-frame clones and is missing some. That table furnishes V, J and clone size, whereas the DNA furnished D and trimming. The table records 95,000 to 120,000 clones, around 90% of them present only once. The rearrangement joins TRBV7-9 to TRBJ2-3; 10 positions agree with TRBD2. The sequence came from a woman between 45 and 60 years old with acute or convalescent COVID-19. Sequenced sample: peripheral blood. The CDR3 DNA sequence: TGTGCCAGCAGGAGGACTAGCGGTAGCACAGATACGCAGTATTTT. Protein sequence: CASRRTSGSTDTQYF.